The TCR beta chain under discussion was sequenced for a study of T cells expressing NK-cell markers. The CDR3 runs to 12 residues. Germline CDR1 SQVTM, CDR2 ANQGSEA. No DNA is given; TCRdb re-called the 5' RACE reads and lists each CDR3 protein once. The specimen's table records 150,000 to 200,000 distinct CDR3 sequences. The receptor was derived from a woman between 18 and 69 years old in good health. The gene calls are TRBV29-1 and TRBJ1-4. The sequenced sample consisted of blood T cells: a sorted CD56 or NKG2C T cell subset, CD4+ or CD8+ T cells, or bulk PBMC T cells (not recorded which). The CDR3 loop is CSVDRGRRELFF.